This TCR beta chain was recovered during a study of circulating CD8 cells and anti-PD-1 response in melanoma. For the study at large: Anti-PD-1 was first-line therapy for about 50% of the 13 patients.

By share, this clonotype ranks as medium-sized (0.01 to 0.1%). TCR libraries were prepared from roughly 15 ng of total RNA with the QIAseq Immune Repertoire TCR panel. TCRdb re-called the reads through MiXCR, storing one row per CDR3 protein. Of about 720 distinct CDR3 sequences listed, roughly 7.1% are singletons. The trim removed 4 bases at V and 0 bases at J, leaving 5 bases unmatched. Per germline, CDR1 KGHSY and CDR2 FQNENV. The CDR3 has 16 residues. Sorting of live CD3+CD8+TCRalphabeta+ cells by PD-1 and/or TIGIT gave four subsets. Sequencing used CD8+ T cells from PBMCs, obtained at baseline or after one month of anti-PD-1 therapy (not recorded which). The sequence came from a human donor with melanoma. The chain couples TRBV16 to TRBJ1-3; 8 positions agree with TRBD1. The CDR3 sequence: CASSPTGVTSGNTIYF. The CDR3 DNA sequence: TGTGCCAGCAGCCCGACAGGGGTCACCTCTGGAAACACCATATATTTT.